This T cell receptor beta chain appears in the sequencing data of a study of T cells in localized non-small cell lung cancer. For this clone: The antigen is not known. This same CDR3 is encoded by further DNA sequences in the sample.

Regarding the study as a whole: In adjacent lung appeared a median 57 of the top 100 tumor clones.

This CDR3 is 12 amino acids long. Germline CDR1 and CDR2: SGHTA and FQGTGA. V dropped 4 bases and J dropped 3 bases, with 3 bases sitting between them. TCRdb keeps only in-frame clones here, not all; method: immunoSEQ multiplex PCR. The sample yields about 57,000 clones, roughly nine tenths seen once. The chain links TRBV7-3 to TRBJ2-2, with no clear D. The sequenced sample was peripheral blood, obtained before any cancer treatment. This receptor was taken from a man aged 35 to 69 with stage I lung adenocarcinoma. The CDR3 loop reads CASSSDTGELFF. In nucleotides, the CDR3 is TGTGCCAGCAGCTCAGACACCGGGGAGCTGTTTTTT.